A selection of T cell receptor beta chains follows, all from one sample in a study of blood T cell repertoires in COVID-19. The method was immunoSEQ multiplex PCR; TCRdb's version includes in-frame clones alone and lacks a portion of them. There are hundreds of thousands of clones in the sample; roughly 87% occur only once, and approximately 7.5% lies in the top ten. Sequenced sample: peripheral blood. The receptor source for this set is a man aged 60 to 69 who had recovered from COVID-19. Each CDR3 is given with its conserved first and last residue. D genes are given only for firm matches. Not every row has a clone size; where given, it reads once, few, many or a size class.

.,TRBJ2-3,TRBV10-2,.,CASRGGPTDTQYF,TGCGCCAGCAGGGGGGGGCCCACAGATACGCAGTATTTT
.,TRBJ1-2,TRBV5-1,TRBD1,CASSLQDRAQSYTF,TGCGCCAGCAGCTTGCAGGACAGGGCTCAGAGCTACACCTTC
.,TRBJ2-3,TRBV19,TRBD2,CASSIDTHRGGITDTQYF,TGTGCCAGTAGTATAGATACCCATCGCGGGGGGATCACAGATACGCAGTATTTT
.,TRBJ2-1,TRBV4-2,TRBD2,CASSQEGRGGGEQFF,TGTGCCAGCAGCCAAGAAGGGCGGGGGGGCGGTGAGCAGTTCTTC
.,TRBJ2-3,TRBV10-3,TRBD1,CAISPGQSTDTQYF,TGTGCCATCAGTCCGGGACAGAGCACAGATACGCAGTATTTT
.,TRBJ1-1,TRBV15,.,CATSRLLGESTEAFF,TGTGCCACCAGCAGGCTCCTTGGTGAGAGCACTGAAGCTTTCTTT
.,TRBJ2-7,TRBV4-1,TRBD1,CASSQLGQKISYEQYF,TGCGCCAGCAGCCAGCTGGGACAGAAGATCTCCTACGAGCAGTACTTC
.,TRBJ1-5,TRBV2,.,CASAGGLNQPQHF,TGTGCCAGCGCTGGGGGCTTAAATCAGCCCCAGCATTTT
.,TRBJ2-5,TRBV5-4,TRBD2,CASSRVAGGQETQYF,TGTGCCAGCAGCCGGGTAGCGGGGGGCCAAGAGACCCAGTACTTC
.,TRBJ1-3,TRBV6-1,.,CASSSTERGNTIYF,TGTGCCAGCAGTTCGACAGAGCGTGGAAACACCATATATTTT
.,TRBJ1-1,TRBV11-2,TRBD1,CASSLLLDRSNTEAFF,TGTGCCAGCAGCCTACTGTTGGACAGGAGCAACACTGAAGCTTTCTTT
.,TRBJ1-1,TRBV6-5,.,CASKGGRTNTEAFF,TGTGCCAGCAAGGGAGGCAGAACTAACACTGAAGCTTTCTTT
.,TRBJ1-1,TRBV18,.,CASKTENTEAFF,TGTGCCAGCAAGACAGAAAACACTGAAGCTTTCTTT
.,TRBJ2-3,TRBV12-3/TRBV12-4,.,CASRENGRDTQYF,TGTGCCAGCAGAGAGAACGGGAGAGATACGCAGTATTTT
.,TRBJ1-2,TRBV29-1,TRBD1,CSVEGAGGRGGYTF,TGCAGCGTTGAAGGGGCAGGGGGCCGGGGGGGCTACACCTTC
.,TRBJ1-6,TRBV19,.,CASSRDTREESPLHF,TGTGCCAGTAGTAGGGACACCCGAGAGGAATCACCCCTCCACTTT
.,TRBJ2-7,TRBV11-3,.,CASSSRGQPLKQYF,TGTGCCAGCAGCAGCCGGGGACAACCTCTCAAGCAGTACTTC
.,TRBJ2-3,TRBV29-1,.,CSDRRDRGRTDTQYF,TGCAGCGACCGAAGGGATAGGGGAAGAACAGATACGCAGTATTTT
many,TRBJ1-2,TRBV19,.,CASRPRQNYGYTF,TGTGCCAGTAGGCCCCGACAGAACTATGGCTACACCTTC
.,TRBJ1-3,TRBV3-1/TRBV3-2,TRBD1,CASSQDTTGSGGNTIYF,TGTGCCAGCAGCCAGGACACGACAGGGAGCGGTGGAAACACCATATATTTT
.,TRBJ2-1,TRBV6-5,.,CASSRTVRDEQFF,TGTGCCAGCAGCCGGACAGTTAGAGATGAGCAGTTCTTC
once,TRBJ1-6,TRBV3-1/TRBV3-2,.,CASSQGSSGVVSPLHF,TGTGCCAGCAGCCAAGGTTCTTCAGGGGTTGTCTCACCCCTCCACTTT
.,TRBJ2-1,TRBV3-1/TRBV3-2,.,CASSQARTGSRGYNEQFF,TGTGCCAGCAGCCAAGCGAGAACAGGGTCGCGTGGGTACAATGAGCAGTTCTTC
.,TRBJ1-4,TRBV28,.,CASSLKDSGYEKLFF,TGTGCCAGCAGTTTAAAAGACAGCGGGTATGAAAAACTGTTTTTT
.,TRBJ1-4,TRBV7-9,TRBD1,CASSSGQGALGNEKLFF,TGTGCCAGCAGCTCCGGACAGGGAGCTTTGGGTAATGAAAAACTGTTTTTT
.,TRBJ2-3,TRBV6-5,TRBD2,CASSYRSGGGMNTQYF,TGTGCCAGCAGTTACCGGTCCGGGGGGGGCATGAATACGCAGTATTTT
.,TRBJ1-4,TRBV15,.,CATSRDRGATNEKLFF,TGTGCCACCAGCAGAGATCGGGGGGCTACTAATGAAAAACTGTTTTTT
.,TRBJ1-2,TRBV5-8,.,CASSPKTGLKLGYTF,TGTGCCAGCAGCCCGAAGACGGGACTGAAGCTTGGCTACACCTTC
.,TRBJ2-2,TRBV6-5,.,CASNRGGSTGELFF,TGTGCCAGCAACAGAGGGGGATCCACCGGGGAGCTGTTTTTT
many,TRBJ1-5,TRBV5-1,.,CASSPTGDNSQPQHF,TGCGCCAGCAGCCCGACAGGCGACAACTCTCAGCCCCAGCATTTT
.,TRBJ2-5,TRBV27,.,CASSLSRREETQYF,TGTGCCAGCAGTTTATCACGGCGGGAAGAGACCCAGTACTTC
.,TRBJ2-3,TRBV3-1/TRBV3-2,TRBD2,CASSRTSGASYSSTDTQYF,TGTGCCAGCAGCCGGACTAGCGGGGCATCATATTCTAGCACAGATACGCAGTATTTT
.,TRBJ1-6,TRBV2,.,CASSDGVGRENSPLHF,TGTGCCAGCAGTGACGGCGTGGGACGGGAGAATTCACCCCTCCACTTT
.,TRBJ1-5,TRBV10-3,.,CATRQTEEHQPQHF,TGTGCCACACGACAAACGGAGGAGCATCAGCCCCAGCATTTT
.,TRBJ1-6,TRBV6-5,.,CASSREEGVSPLHF,TGTGCCAGCAGTAGGGAAGAGGGGGTATCACCCCTCCACTTT
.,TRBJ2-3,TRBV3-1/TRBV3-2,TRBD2,CASSQLTGTSGGDTQYF,TGTGCCAGCAGCCAACTCACCGGGACTAGCGGGGGGGATACGCAGTATTTT
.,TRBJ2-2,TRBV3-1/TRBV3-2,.,CASSQETQWTGELFF,TGTGCCAGCAGCCAAGAAACGCAGTGGACCGGGGAGCTGTTTTTT
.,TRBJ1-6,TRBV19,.,CASRYGGNNSPLHF,TGTGCCAGTAGATACGGGGGAAATAATTCACCCCTCCACTTT
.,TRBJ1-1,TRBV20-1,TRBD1,CSASKTGGVGAFF,TGCAGTGCTAGTAAAACAGGGGGAGTAGGAGCTTTCTTT
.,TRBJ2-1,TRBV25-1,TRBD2,CASSEMGSGGASHEQFF,TGTGCCAGCAGTGAGATGGGGAGCGGGGGGGCCAGCCATGAGCAGTTCTTC
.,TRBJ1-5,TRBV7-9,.,CASSPGDGEYQPQHF,TGTGCCAGCAGCCCGGGTGATGGGGAGTATCAGCCCCAGCATTTT
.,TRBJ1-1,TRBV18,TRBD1,CASSPTGTGAEAFF,TGTGCCAGCTCACCAACCGGGACAGGGGCTGAAGCTTTCTTT
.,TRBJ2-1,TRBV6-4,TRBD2,CASSKSGGANEQFF,TGTGCCAGCAGTAAGAGCGGGGGTGCTAATGAGCAGTTCTTC
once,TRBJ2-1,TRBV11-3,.,CASSFGGARYNEQFF,TGTGCCAGCAGCTTTGGTGGGGCGCGTTACAATGAGCAGTTCTTC
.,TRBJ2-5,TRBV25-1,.,CASTPTPARGRETQYF,TGTGCCAGCACCCCCACCCCGGCTAGAGGTAGAGAGACCCAGTACTTC
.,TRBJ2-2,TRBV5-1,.,CASQDTSNTGELFF,TGCGCCAGCCAGGACACCTCGAACACCGGGGAGCTGTTTTTT
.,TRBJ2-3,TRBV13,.,CASSLPDSDTQYF,TGTGCCAGCAGCTTACCAGATTCAGATACGCAGTATTTT
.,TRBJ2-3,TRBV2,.,CASREMNTQYF,TGTGCCAGCAGGGAGATGAATACGCAGTATTTT
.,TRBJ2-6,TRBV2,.,CASSEAGAGANVLTF,TGTGCCAGCAGTGAAGCGGGCGCTGGGGCCAACGTCCTGACTTTC
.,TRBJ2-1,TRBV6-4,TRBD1,CASSDEGALTHEQFF,TGTGCCAGCAGTGACGAGGGGGCGCTGACCCATGAGCAGTTCTTC
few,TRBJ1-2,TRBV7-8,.,CASSLEHSRAGGYTF,TGTGCCAGCAGCTTAGAGCACAGCCGAGCTGGTGGCTACACCTTC
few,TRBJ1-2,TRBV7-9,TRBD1,CASSSPGDRDYGYTF,TGTGCCAGCAGCTCCCCTGGGGACAGGGACTATGGCTACACCTTC
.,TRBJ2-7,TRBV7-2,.,CASRALTSSYEQYF,TGTGCCAGCAGGGCTCTTACTAGCTCCTACGAGCAGTACTTC
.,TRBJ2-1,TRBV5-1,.,CASSLAEGYNEQFF,TGCGCCAGCAGCTTGGCGGAGGGGTACAATGAGCAGTTCTTC